This T cell receptor (beta chain) was sequenced for a study of CD8 T cells in ankylosing spondylitis. Overall study findings and caveats: There was a TCR beta motif, made of several highly homologous variants, that appeared characteristic of ankylosing spondylitis blood.

To note about this clonotype: Its cognate antigen is unknown.

Trimming removed 3 bases at V and 0 bases at J, with 9 bases between. This CDR3 has 13 amino acids. Germline values: CDR1 DFQATT, CDR2 SNEGSKA (reference sequence). TCRdb analysed the 5' RACE reads with MiXCR anew, one entry per CDR3 protein. Of roughly 440,000 distinct CDR3 sequences in the sample, 15% to 20% were seen once. Sequencing input: blood, either unsorted or a sorted T cell fraction (not recorded which). This receptor was obtained from a male donor with ankylosing spondylitis. This chain joins TRBV20-1 and TRBJ2-7; perhaps D is TRBD1 or TRBD2 (5 bases each). The CDR3 DNA reads TGCAGTGCTAGCAGGGAGCCCTCCTACGAGCAGTACTTC. It translates to CSASREPSYEQYF.